These 12 T cell receptor beta chains came from one sample sequenced in a study of cytomegalovirus exposure and HLA in healthy donors. Profiled with immunoSEQ multiplex PCR; TCRdb holds only in-frame clones, not every one. The sample contains roughly 120,000 clones, around 89% of which appear only once. Sequenced sample: PBMCs. These receptors all stem from a man aged 18 to 29 in good health and CMV-seronegative.

V is TRBV6-5 and J is TRBJ1-1; D gene uncertain. CDR1 and CDR2 from the germline V gene are MNHEY and SVGAGI. The CDR3 spans 12 residues. Trimming shortened V by 3 bases and J by 11 bases, and 13 bases separated the two germline ends. Here the CDR3 reads CASSYGPDAAFF. The CDR3, as DNA: TGTGCCAGCAGTTATGGGCCAGACGCTGCTTTCTTT.

The genes are TRBV11-3 and TRBJ2-7; D might be TRBD1 (6 bases). The CDR3 is 18 amino acids. Looked up from germline, CDR1 is SGHNT and CDR2 is YENEEA. V lost 5 bases and J 3 bases, leaving 26 bases between the germline ends. CDR3 bases: TGTGCCAGCAGCCCTACAATCCCCCTCGACAGGAGAGGCTACGAGCAGTACTTC. This gives the protein CASSPTIPLDRRGYEQYF.

The chain recombines TRBV28 with TRBJ2-3, with TRBD2 matching over 8 bases. The CDR3 sequence is 16 residues long. V was pared by 4 bases and J by 3 bases, with 9 bases of the junction left unmatched. CDR1 and CDR2 from the germline V gene are MDHEN and SYDVKM. DNA for the CDR3: TGTGCCAGCAGTTCCCCCCGGGGGGGTAGGACAGATACGCAGTATTTT. This translates into CASSSPRGGRTDTQYF.

This rearrangement joins TRBV6-6 to TRBJ2-7; 7 bases align to TRBD2. In germline, CDR1 is MNHNY, CDR2 SVGAGI (reference sequence). This CDR3 has 15 residues. The J segment lost 3 bases and the V segment lost 6 bases, leaving 11 bases of the junction unmatched. This chain's CDR3 is CASRLLVERGYEQYF. The CDR3 coding sequence is TGTGCCAGCAGACTACTCGTGGAGCGGGGCTACGAGCAGTACTTC.

This chain uses TRBV10-3 with TRBJ2-7; 9 nucleotides align to TRBD1. With V trimmed by 6 bases and J by 0 bases, 6 bases remained unmatched. The CDR3 has 15 residues. Germline CDR1 ENHRY, CDR2 SYGVKD. The CDR3 reads CAIRSTGGSSYEQYF. The CDR3 DNA follows: TGTGCCATCAGGTCCACAGGGGGCAGCTCCTACGAGCAGTACTTC.

V usage is TRBV28 and J usage is TRBJ1-1; weak D call: TRBD1 (5 bases). Trimming pared 5 bases from V and 4 bases from J, leaving 29 bases between. This CDR3 is 19 amino acids long. Germline-derived CDR1 and CDR2 are MDHEN and SYDVKM. Here the CDR3 DNA reads TGTGCCAGCAGTATCCTTGTTCTCAAGGGGCGATTCTTTGTCACTGAAGCTTTCTTT. Amino acids: CASSILVLKGRFFVTEAFF.

The genes are TRBV18 and TRBJ2-1; 14 bases are shared with TRBD2. CDR1 and CDR2 (germline): KGHSH, LQKENI. Trimming removed 4 bases from V and 7 bases from J; junction bases left unmatched: 3. CDR3 length equals 15 residues. The CDR3 DNA sequence: TGTGCCAGCTCACTGACTAGCGGGGGGGCGAATGAGCAGTTCTTC. Residues: CASSLTSGGANEQFF.

The chain joins TRBV15 to TRBJ2-7; D uncertain. The CDR3 consists of 14 residues. Germline V CDR1 and CDR2: LNHNV, YYDKDF (reference sequence). Trimming left V 0 bases short and J 0 bases short, with 6 bases between. The CDR3 reads CATSRDGTSYEQYF. CDR3 sequence (DNA): TGTGCCACCAGCAGAGATGGCACCTCCTACGAGCAGTACTTC.

The rearrangement joins TRBV9 to TRBJ2-7; TRBD2 might be the D (5 bases). Per the germline V gene, CDR1 is SGDLS and CDR2 is YYNGEE. The V gene lost 1 base and the J gene lost 0 bases, with 8 bases spanning the gap. CDR3 length: 14 residues. CDR3 nucleotides: TGTGCCAGCAGCGTAACTGGGAGCTCCTACGAGCAGTACTTC. Amino acids: CASSVTGSSYEQYF. The complete variable domain, with remaining parts taken from reference TRBV9 and TRBJ2-7, reads DSGVTQTPKHLITATGQRVTLRCSPRSGDLSVYWYQQSLDQGLQFLIQYYNGEERAKGNILERFSAQQFPDLHSELNLSSLELGDSALYFCASSVTGSSYEQYFGPGTRLTVT.

This clone was detected only once. V and J are TRBV28 and TRBJ2-3; 7 bases line up with TRBD2. CDR3 length: 16 residues. The V gene's germline CDR1 is MDHEN and CDR2 SYDVKM. The V gene end was trimmed by 2 bases and the J gene end by 0 bases; junction bases not matched to a gene: 5. The CDR3 coding sequence is TGTGCCAGCAGTTTAAAGCGGGGTATAAGCACAGATACGCAGTATTTT. This encodes CASSLKRGISTDTQYF.

CDR3 in amino acids: CAISGAGGFHEQFF. The CDR3 nucleotides are TGTGCCATCAGTGGAGCGGGAGGTTTCCATGAGCAGTTCTTC. V gene TRBV10-3 combines with J gene TRBJ2-1; 9 bases fit TRBD2. Per the germline V gene, CDR1 is ENHRY and CDR2 is SYGVKD. This CDR3 comprises 14 residues. V was pared by 4 bases and J by 8 bases, with 6 bases of the junction left unmatched.

The genes are TRBV30 and TRBJ1-1; TRBD1 aligns across 8 bases. This CDR3 is 14 amino acids long. The trim removed 0 bases at V and 4 bases at J, leaving 4 bases unmatched. Germline CDR1 reads GTSNPN; CDR2 reads SVGIG (reference sequence). The CDR3 sequence: CAWSVQGAFTEAFF. The DNA of the CDR3 is TGTGCCTGGAGTGTTCAGGGGGCATTCACTGAAGCTTTCTTT.